Sequencing of this T cell receptor (beta chain) was carried out in a study of cytomegalovirus exposure and HLA in healthy donors. General study findings and limits: Accounts indicate the classifier identified cytomegalovirus status with strong specificity and sensitivity.

Libraries were prepared by immunoSEQ multiplex PCR; TCRdb keeps only in-frame clonotypes and omits some of them. This table holds fewer than 75,000 clones, 94% found once. The CDR3 loop spans 14 amino acids. Germline V gives CDR1 MNHNS, CDR2 SASEGT. V was trimmed by 11 bases and J by 0 bases, leaving 14 bases between them. For this clone: The antigen remains unidentified.

What was sequenced was PBMCs. The clonotype was recovered from a woman under 30 in good health and CMV-seropositive. The gene calls are TRBV6-1 and TRBJ1-3; no clear D. The CDR3: CAGAKQGSGNTIYF. The CDR3 DNA sequence: TGTGCCGGAGCGAAACAAGGCTCTGGAAACACCATATATTTT.